Listed here are 14 T cell receptor beta chains from one sample, sequenced in a study of T cell responses to AZD1222 COVID-19 vaccine. Data came from immunoSEQ multiplex PCR; TCRdb stores just in-frame clones and leaves some out. Of fewer than 70,000 clones in the sample, 80% were seen once. This specimen consisted of peripheral blood, obtained 28 days after the second AZD1222 dose. The receptors here all came from an adult who received the AZD1222 COVID-19 vaccine.

This clone was counted a single time. CDR3 region: CASSFTGDQPQHF. The CDR3 bases are TGTGCCAGCTCTTTCACAGGGGATCAGCCCCAGCATTTT. The chain uses TRBV6-5 and TRBJ1-5; TRBD1 matches 7 bases. The germline gives CDR1 MNHEY, CDR2 SVGAGI. The CDR3 is 13 amino acids. V lost 8 bases and J lost 5; bases outside the gene matches: 6.

The rearrangement joins TRBV2 to TRBJ2-1, with a possible D match to TRBD1 (6 bases). This CDR3 has 13 residues. Trimming took off 6 bases at V and 4 bases at J, with 10 bases between the two ends. Germline assignment: CDR1 SNHLY and CDR2 FYNNEI. CDR3 amino acids: CASRSGQYNEQFF. The CDR3 DNA sequence: TGTGCCAGCAGATCCGGACAGTACAATGAGCAGTTCTTC.

This clone showed up just a few times. The CDR3 sequence: CASSYERINSPLHF. CDR3 sequence (DNA): TGTGCCAGCAGTTACGAGCGGATCAATTCACCCCTCCACTTT. The V and J genes are TRBV6-5 and TRBJ1-6; D is undetermined. Trimming pared 2 bases from V and 7 bases from J, leaving 9 bases between. CDR1 and CDR2 from the germline V gene are MNHEY and SVGAGI. There are 14 residues in the CDR3.

The chain links TRBV5-1 to TRBJ1-2, with 7 bases lining up with TRBD1. The germline CDR1 and CDR2 sequences are SGHRS and YFSETQ. The CDR3 is 14 amino acids. The junction had 5 bases not matched to a gene; V was cut back by 4 bases and J by 2 bases. CDR3 in amino acids: CASSLRQGNYGYTF. CDR3 nucleotides: TGCGCCAGCAGCCTACGACAGGGAAACTATGGCTACACCTTC. The whole variable domain, filled in from reference TRBV5-1 and TRBJ1-2, reads KAGVTQTPRYLIKTRGQQVTLSCSPISGHRSVSWYQQTPGQGLQFLFEYFSETQRNKGNFPGRFSGRQFSNSRSEMNVSTLELGDSALYLCASSLRQGNYGYTFGSGTRLTVV.

V gene TRBV18 combines with J gene TRBJ2-7, with D unresolved. V was trimmed by 6 bases and J by 1 base, leaving 16 bases between them. This CDR3 has 15 residues. Germline lookup yields CDR1 KGHSH and CDR2 LQKENI. This CDR3 is CASSQGGVRSYEQYF. The CDR3 bases are TGTGCCAGCTCGCAAGGTGGGGTTCGGTCCTACGAGCAGTACTTC.

This chain links TRBV7-2 with TRBJ2-3, with D hard to call. Germline V gene data show CDR1 as SGHTA and CDR2 as FQGNSA. The CDR3 extends over 14 amino acids. Trimming pared 1 base from V and 8 bases from J, leaving 13 bases between. The CDR3 nucleotides read TGTGCCAGCAGCTTAGTGCCTGGTGTGAGTACGCAGTATTTT. Its protein product is CASSLVPGVSTQYF.

This clone was counted a few times. This sequence joins TRBV9 and TRBJ2-5; D is unclear. V lost 5 bases to trimming and J lost 5 bases, with 10 bases between them. Germline V gene data show CDR1 as SGDLS and CDR2 as YYNGEE. This CDR3 spans 12 amino acids. This CDR3 reads CASSDIGETQYF. The DNA of the CDR3 is TGTGCCAGCAGTGATATCGGGGAGACCCAGTACTTC.

This clone was seen just once. The rearrangement joins TRBV9 to TRBJ1-2, with D perhaps TRBD1 (5 bases). V was shortened by 4 bases and J by 2 bases, with 12 bases between the two germline ends. The V gene's germline CDR1 is SGDLS and CDR2 YYNGEE. This CDR3 region has 14 residues. CDR3 amino acids: CASSPMQGNYGYTF. The CDR3 DNA reads TGTGCCAGCAGCCCAATGCAGGGAAACTATGGCTACACCTTC.

This chain joins TRBV5-1 and TRBJ1-1; 11 positions agree with TRBD1. Germline values: CDR1 SGHRS, CDR2 YFSETQ. Trimming cost V 0 bases and J 0 bases; bases outside gene matches: 4. The CDR3 consists of 17 residues. The CDR3 DNA sequence: TGCGCCAGCAGCTTGGGGACAGGGGGCTTAATGAACACTGAAGCTTTCTTT. It specifies CASSLGTGGLMNTEAFF.

V gene TRBV12-3 or TRBV12-4 combines with J gene TRBJ1-1, with D possibly TRBD1 on 5 matching bases. This CDR3 is 13 amino acids long. Trimming cost V 3 bases and J 10 bases, with 15 bases left between them. The CDR3 DNA is TGTGCCAGCAGTTTGGAGGGGATGGACGGAGCTTTCTTT. It yields the protein CASSLEGMDGAFF.

The V and J genes are TRBV18 and TRBJ1-2; 9 bases are a match to TRBD1. V lost 0 bases and J lost 5; bases outside the gene matches: 10. In germline, CDR1 is KGHSH, CDR2 LQKENI. The CDR3 covers 17 residues. The CDR3 nucleotides read TGTGCCAGCTCACCACCATTTAACAGGGGGCCGGGATATGGCTACACCTTC. Translated: CASSPPFNRGPGYGYTF.

The chain has TRBV7-2 and TRBJ1-1; unclear D gene. From germline, CDR1 is SGHTA and CDR2 FQGNSA. The ends were cut back, 3 bases at V and 0 bases at J, with 11 bases in the middle. The CDR3 has 15 amino acids. The chain's CDR3 is CASSFIALMNTEAFF. CDR3 nucleotides: TGTGCCAGCAGCTTTATCGCGCTTATGAACACTGAAGCTTTCTTT.

The chain is built from TRBV5-6 and TRBJ1-3, with D perhaps matching TRBD1 (5 bases). Trimming cost V 4 bases and J 2 bases, with 10 bases left between them. Germline V gene sequence: CDR1 SGHDT, CDR2 YYEEEE. The CDR3 has 14 residues. The CDR3 here is CASSRAGAGNTIYF. The CDR3 DNA follows: TGTGCCAGCAGCCGGGCGGGGGCTGGAAACACCATATATTTT.

This sequence joins TRBV10-3 and TRBJ2-7; 9 bases are shared with TRBD1. Germline V gives CDR1 ENHRY, CDR2 SYGVKD. V lost 2 bases and J lost 4; bases outside the gene matches: 9. The CDR3 loop spans 16 amino acids. CDR3 in amino acids: CAISETSGTGNYEQYF. The CDR3 nucleotides read TGTGCCATCAGTGAGACTTCCGGGACAGGGAATTACGAGCAGTACTTC.